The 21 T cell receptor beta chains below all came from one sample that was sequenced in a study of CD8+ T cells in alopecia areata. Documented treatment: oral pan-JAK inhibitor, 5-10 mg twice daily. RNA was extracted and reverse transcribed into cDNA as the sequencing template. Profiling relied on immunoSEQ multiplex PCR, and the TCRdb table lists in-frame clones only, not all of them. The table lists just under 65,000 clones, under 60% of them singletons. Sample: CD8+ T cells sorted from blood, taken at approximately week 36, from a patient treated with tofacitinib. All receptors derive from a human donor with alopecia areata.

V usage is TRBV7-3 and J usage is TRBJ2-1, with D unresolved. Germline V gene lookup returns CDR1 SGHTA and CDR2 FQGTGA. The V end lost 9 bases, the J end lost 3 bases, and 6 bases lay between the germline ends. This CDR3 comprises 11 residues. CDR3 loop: CARDLYNEQFF. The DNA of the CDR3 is TGTGCCAGGGATCTCTACAATGAGCAGTTCTTC.

The CDR3 coding sequence is TGTGCCAGCAGCGTAGGGGGCATCGATGGCTACACCTTC. This sequence encodes CASSVGGIDGYTF. This chain connects TRBV9 to TRBJ1-2, with a possible D match to TRBD1 (5 bases). The V end was cut by 0 bases, the J end by 6 bases, with 9 bases between. CDR3 length equals 13 residues. Germline V gene lookup returns CDR1 SGDLS and CDR2 YYNGEE.

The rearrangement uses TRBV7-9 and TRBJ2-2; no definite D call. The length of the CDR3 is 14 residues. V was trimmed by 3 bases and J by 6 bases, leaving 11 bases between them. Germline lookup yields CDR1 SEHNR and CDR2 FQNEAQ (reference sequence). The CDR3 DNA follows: TGTGCCAGCAGCTTCCCCTTGGTCCCCGGGGAGCTGTTTTTT. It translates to CASSFPLVPGELFF.

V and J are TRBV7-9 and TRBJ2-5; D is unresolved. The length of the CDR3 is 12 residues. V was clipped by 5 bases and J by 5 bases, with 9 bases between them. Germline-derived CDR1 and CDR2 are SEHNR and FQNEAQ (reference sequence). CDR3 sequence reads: CASSRLSETQYF. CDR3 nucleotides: TGTGCCAGCAGCCGCCTCAGTGAGACCCAGTACTTC.

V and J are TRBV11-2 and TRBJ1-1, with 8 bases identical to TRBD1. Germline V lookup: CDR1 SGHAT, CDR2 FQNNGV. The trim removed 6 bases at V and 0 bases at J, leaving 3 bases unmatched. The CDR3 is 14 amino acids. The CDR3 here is CASRKTGVNTEAFF. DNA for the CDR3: TGTGCCAGCAGGAAGACAGGGGTGAACACTGAAGCTTTCTTT.

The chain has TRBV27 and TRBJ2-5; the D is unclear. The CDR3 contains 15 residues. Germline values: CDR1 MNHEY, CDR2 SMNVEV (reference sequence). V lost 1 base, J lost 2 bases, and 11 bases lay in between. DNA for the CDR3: TGTGCCAGCAGTTTATACGGGCAGCCACAAGAGACCCAGTACTTC. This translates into CASSLYGQPQETQYF.

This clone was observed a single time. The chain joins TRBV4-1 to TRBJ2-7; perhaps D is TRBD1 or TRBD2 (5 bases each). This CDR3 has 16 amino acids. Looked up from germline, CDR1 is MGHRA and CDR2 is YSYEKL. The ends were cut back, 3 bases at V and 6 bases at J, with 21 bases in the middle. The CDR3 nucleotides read TGCGCCAGCAGCCACCCCAGGGACGCTCTAAGAGGCGAGCAGTACTTC. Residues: CASSHPRDALRGEQYF.

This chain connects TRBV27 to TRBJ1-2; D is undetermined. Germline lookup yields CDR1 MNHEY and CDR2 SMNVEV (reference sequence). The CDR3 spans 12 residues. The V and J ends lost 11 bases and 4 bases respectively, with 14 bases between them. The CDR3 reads CAARHGFYGYTF. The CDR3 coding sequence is TGTGCCGCGCGGCACGGGTTCTATGGCTACACCTTC.

CDR3 bases: TGTGCCTGGAGTAGACAGGGAGCAGATACGCAGTATTTT. It codes for CAWSRQGADTQYF. This rearrangement joins TRBV30 to TRBJ2-3; 7 positions agree with TRBD1. V gave up 2 bases and J gave up 4 bases; unmatched junction bases: 3. The germline gives CDR1 GTSNPN, CDR2 SVGIG (reference sequence). The CDR3 runs to 13 residues.

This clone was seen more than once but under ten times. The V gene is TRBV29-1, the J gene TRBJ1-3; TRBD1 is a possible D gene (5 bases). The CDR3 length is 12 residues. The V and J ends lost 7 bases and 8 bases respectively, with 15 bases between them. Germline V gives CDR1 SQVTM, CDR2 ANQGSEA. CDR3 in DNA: TGCAGCGCCCGGGACGATAGTTACACCATATATTTT. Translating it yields CSARDDSYTIYF. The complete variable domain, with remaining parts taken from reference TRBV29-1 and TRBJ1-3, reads SAVISQKPSRDICQRGTSLTIQCQVDSQVTMMFWYRQQPGQSLTLIATANQGSEATYESGFVIDKFPISRPNLTFSTLTVSNMSPEDSSIYLCSARDDSYTIYFGEGSWLTVV.

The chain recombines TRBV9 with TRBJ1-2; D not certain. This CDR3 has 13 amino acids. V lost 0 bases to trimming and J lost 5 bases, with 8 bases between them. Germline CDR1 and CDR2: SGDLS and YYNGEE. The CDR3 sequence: CASSVGDRYGYTF. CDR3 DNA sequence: TGTGCCAGCAGCGTAGGTGACCGATATGGCTACACCTTC. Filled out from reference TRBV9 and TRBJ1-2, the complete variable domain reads DSGVTQTPKHLITATGQRVTLRCSPRSGDLSVYWYQQSLDQGLQFLIQYYNGEERAKGNILERFSAQQFPDLHSELNLSSLELGDSALYFCASSVGDRYGYTFGSGTRLTVV.

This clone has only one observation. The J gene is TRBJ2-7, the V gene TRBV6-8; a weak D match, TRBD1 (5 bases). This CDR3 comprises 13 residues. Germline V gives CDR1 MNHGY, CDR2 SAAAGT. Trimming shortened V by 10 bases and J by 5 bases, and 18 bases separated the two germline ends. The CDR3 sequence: CAMGPCKVNEQYF. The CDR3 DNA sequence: TGTGCCATGGGGCCTTGCAAAGTCAACGAGCAGTACTTC.

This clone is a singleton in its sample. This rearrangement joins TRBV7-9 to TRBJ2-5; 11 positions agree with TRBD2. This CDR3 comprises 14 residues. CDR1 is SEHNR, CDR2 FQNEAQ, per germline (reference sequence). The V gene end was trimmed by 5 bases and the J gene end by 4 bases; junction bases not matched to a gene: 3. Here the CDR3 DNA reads TGTGCCAGCAGCCCGGGGACTAGCGGAGAGACCCAGTACTTC. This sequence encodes CASSPGTSGETQYF.

The CDR3 DNA is TGCGCCAGCAGCGCCCGGGACAGCTACGAGCAGTACTTC. Translation: CASSARDSYEQYF. The chain joins TRBV4-1 to TRBJ2-7; 7 nucleotides match TRBD1. Germline V lookup: CDR1 MGHRA, CDR2 YSYEKL. V gave up 5 bases and J gave up 3 bases; unmatched junction bases: 4. There are 13 residues in the CDR3.

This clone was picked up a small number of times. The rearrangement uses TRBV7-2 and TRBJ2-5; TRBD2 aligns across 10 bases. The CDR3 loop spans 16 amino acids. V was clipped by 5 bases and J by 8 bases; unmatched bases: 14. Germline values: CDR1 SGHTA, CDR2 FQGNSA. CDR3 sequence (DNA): TGTGCCAGCAGCCAATCAAGAGTAGCGGGAGGTGAAACCCAGTACTTC. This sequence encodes CASSQSRVAGGETQYF.

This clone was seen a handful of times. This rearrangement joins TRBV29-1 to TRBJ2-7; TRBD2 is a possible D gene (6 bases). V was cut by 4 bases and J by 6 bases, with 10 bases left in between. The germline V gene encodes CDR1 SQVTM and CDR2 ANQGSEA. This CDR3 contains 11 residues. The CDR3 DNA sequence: TGCAGCGTTGTTAAGGGAGGCGAGCAGTACTTC. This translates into CSVVKGGEQYF.

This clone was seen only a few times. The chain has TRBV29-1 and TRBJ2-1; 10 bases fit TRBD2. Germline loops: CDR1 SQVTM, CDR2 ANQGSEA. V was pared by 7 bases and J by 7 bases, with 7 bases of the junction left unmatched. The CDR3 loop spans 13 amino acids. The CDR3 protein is CSAPGLAFNEQFF. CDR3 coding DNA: TGCAGCGCTCCGGGACTAGCGTTTAATGAGCAGTTCTTC.

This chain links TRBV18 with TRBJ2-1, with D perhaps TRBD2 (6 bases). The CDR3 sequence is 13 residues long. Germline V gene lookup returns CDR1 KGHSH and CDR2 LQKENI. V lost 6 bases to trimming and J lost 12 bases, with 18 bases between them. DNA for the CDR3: TGTGCCAGCTCGCGCGAACCCAAGGAGGGGCAGTTCTTC. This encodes CASSREPKEGQFF.

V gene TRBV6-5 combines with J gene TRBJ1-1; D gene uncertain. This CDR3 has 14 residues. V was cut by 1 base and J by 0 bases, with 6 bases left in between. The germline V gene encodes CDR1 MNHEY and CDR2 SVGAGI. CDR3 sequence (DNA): TGTGCCAGCAGTTACTTAACCCTGAACACTGAAGCTTTCTTT. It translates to CASSYLTLNTEAFF.

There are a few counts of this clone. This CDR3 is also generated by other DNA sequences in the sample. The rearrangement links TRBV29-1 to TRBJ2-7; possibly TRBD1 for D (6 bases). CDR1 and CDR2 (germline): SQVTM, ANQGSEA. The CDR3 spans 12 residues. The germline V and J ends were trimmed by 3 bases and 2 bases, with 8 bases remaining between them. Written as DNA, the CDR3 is TGCAGCGTTGAGGACAGAGCCTACGAGCAGTACTTC. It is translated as CSVEDRAYEQYF.

Written as DNA, the CDR3 is TGTGCCAGCAGCAGGGGACTAGCGGGAGTAAAGACCCAGTACTTC. Translated: CASSRGLAGVKTQYF. The rearrangement uses TRBV11-2 and TRBJ2-5; 14 nucleotides align to TRBD2. V was clipped by 5 bases and J by 6 bases; unmatched bases: 5. Looked up from germline, CDR1 is SGHAT and CDR2 is FQNNGV. This CDR3 spans 15 amino acids.